This T cell receptor (beta chain) comes out of a study of blood T cell repertoires in COVID-19. Authors' data handling: Amplification of reference gene primers provided the estimated nucleated cell counts. TCRdb keeps only in-frame clones here, not all; method: immunoSEQ multiplex PCR. That table gives V, J and clone size, and the DNA gave D and trimming. This table holds about 410,000 clones, around 91% found once. Ages ranged from about 18 to 89 years, with residence in approximately 23 US areas. Membership in each cohort depended on participant-reported clinical history. Each recovered donor of Cohort 3 presented with two negative PCRs, clearance, or symptom resolution. Trimming took 4 bases from V and 5 from J; bases not matched to a gene: 2. Germline V gene lookup returns CDR1 LGHNT and CDR2 FRNRAP. The length of the CDR3 is 13 residues.

V and J are TRBV12-5 and TRBJ2-7; 10 nucleotides match TRBD1. This TCR was sampled from a young man who had recovered from COVID-19. Material for sequencing was PBMCs or T cells enriched from blood (not recorded which). In nucleotides, the CDR3 is TGTGCTAGTGGTTGGGACAGGGGACACGAGCAGTACTTC. Translated, it gives CASGWDRGHEQYF. Drawing the rest from reference TRBV12-5 and TRBJ2-7, the complete variable domain is DARVTQTPRHKVTEMGQEVTMRCQPILGHNTVFWYRQTMMQGLELLAYFRNRAPLDDSGMPKDRFSAEMPDATLATLKIQPSEPRDSAVYFCASGWDRGHEQYFGPGTRLTVT.